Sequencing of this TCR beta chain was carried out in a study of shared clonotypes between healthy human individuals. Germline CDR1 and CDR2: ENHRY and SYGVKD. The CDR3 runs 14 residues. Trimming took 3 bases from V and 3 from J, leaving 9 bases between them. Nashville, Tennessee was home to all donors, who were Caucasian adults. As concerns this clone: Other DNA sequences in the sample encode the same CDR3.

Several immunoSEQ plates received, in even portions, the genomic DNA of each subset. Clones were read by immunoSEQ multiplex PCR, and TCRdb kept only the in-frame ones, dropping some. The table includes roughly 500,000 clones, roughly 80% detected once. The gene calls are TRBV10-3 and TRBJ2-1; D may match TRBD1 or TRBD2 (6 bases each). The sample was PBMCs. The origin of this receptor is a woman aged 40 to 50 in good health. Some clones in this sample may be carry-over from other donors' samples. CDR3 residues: CAISEGGGYNEQFF. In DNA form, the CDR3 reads TGTGCCATCAGTGAAGGAGGGGGCTACAATGAGCAGTTCTTC.